These 18 T cell receptor beta chains were sequenced from one sample in a study of T cell repertoires in cytomegalovirus infection. A single record per CDR3 protein comes from TCRdb applying MiXCR to the reads. In the table there are roughly 720,000 distinct CDR3 sequences, about 40% of which are singletons. The sample was PBMCs. All receptors derive from a human donor in good health (CMV status not recorded). Some clones in this sample may be carry-over from other donors' samples.

The chain combines TRBV7-9 with TRBJ2-7; the D call may be TRBD1 or TRBD2 (5 bases each). The germline CDR1 and CDR2 sequences are SEHNR and FQNEAQ (reference sequence). The CDR3 consists of 13 residues. The germline V and J ends were trimmed by 4 bases and 6 bases, with 13 bases remaining between them. The CDR3 sequence: CASSYTGAGEQYF. CDR3 in DNA: TGTGCCAGCAGCTATACCGGGGCTGGCGAGCAGTACTTC. The variable domain in full, with the rest retrieved from reference TRBV7-9 and TRBJ2-7, is DTGVSQNPRHKITKRGQNVTFRCDPISEHNRLYWYRQTLGQGPEFLTYFQNEAQLEKSRLLSDRFSAERPKGSFSTLEIQRTEQGDSAMYLCASSYTGAGEQYFGPGTRLTVT.

The chain joins TRBV28 to TRBJ1-4; the D gene is possibly TRBD1 (6 bases). The CDR3 extends over 17 amino acids. Germline-derived CDR1 and CDR2 are MDHEN and SYDVKM. V lost 9 bases, J lost 3 bases, and 23 bases lay in between. Here the CDR3 DNA reads TGTGCCAGAAGACGCGCCGGAACGGGGGCGGCTAATGAAAAACTGTTTTTT. It translates to CARRRAGTGAANEKLFF.

The rearrangement uses TRBV11-2 and TRBJ1-2, with a weak D call TRBD1 (6 bases). This CDR3 spans 17 amino acids. V lost 0 bases and J 4 bases, leaving 18 bases between the germline ends. Germline CDR1 and CDR2: SGHAT and FQNNGV. CDR3 sequence reads: CASSLDTRGVPLYGYTF. The DNA of the CDR3 is TGTGCCAGCAGCTTAGATACCAGGGGCGTTCCCCTCTATGGCTACACCTTC.

The rearrangement joins TRBV10-3 to TRBJ1-5; D gene uncertain. Per the germline V gene, CDR1 is ENHRY and CDR2 is SYGVKD. The CDR3 extends over 14 amino acids. V lost 2 bases and J 3 bases, leaving 8 bases between the germline ends. The CDR3 DNA is TGTGCCATCAGTGAGACGGGCTACAATCAGCCCCAGCATTTT. Amino acids: CAISETGYNQPQHF.

This clonotype was observed a few times. The V call is TRBV2, the J call TRBJ2-1, with 7 bases fitting TRBD1. The trim removed 7 bases at V and 12 bases at J, leaving 9 bases unmatched. The CDR3 has 12 residues. Germline lookup yields CDR1 SNHLY and CDR2 FYNNEI. The DNA for the CDR3 is TGTGCCAGCATGGACAGGCTCGACGGGCAGTTCTTC. As protein: CASMDRLDGQFF.

This clonotype was observed a few times. The chain employs TRBV10-3 and TRBJ1-1; TRBD1 aligns across 7 bases. In germline, CDR1 is ENHRY, CDR2 SYGVKD. Trimming removed 4 bases from V and 4 bases from J; junction bases left unmatched: 6. This CDR3 has 14 residues. This CDR3 is CAISGTGVGTEAFF. CDR3 coding DNA: TGTGCCATCAGTGGAACAGGGGTGGGCACTGAAGCTTTCTTT.

This chain joins TRBV6-6 and TRBJ2-7; D gene ambiguous. The germline V gene has CDR1 MNHNY and CDR2 SVGAGI (reference sequence). This CDR3 is built from 15 residues. With 2 bases removed from V and 2 bases from J, the gap between germline ends came to 13 bases. This CDR3 is CASSYGTPKAYEQYF. The CDR3, as DNA: TGTGCCAGCAGTTACGGCACTCCTAAAGCCTACGAGCAGTACTTC.

The chain's CDR3 is CASSTNDEQYF. The CDR3 DNA follows: TGTGCCAGCAGTACAAACGACGAGCAGTACTTC. This rearrangement joins TRBV27 to TRBJ2-7; D unresolved. The CDR3 covers 11 residues. Looked up from germline, CDR1 is MNHEY and CDR2 is SMNVEV (reference sequence). V was trimmed by 5 bases and J by 5 bases, leaving 7 bases between them.

J is TRBJ1-4 and V is TRBV6-2 or TRBV6-3; possibly TRBD1 for D (5 bases). The CDR3 spans 15 residues. CDR1 and CDR2 from the germline V gene are MNHEY and SVGEGT. The germline V and J ends were trimmed by 5 bases and 0 bases, with 10 bases remaining between them. For the CDR3, the DNA is TGTGCCAGCAGTCAGGGATTTGCAACTAATGAAAAACTGTTTTTT. Encoded protein: CASSQGFATNEKLFF.

V is TRBV7-8 and J is TRBJ2-1, with D uncertain. CDR1 is SGHVS and CDR2 is FQNEAQ in the germline V gene. The V end was cut by 1 base, the J end by 10 bases, with 8 bases between. The length of the CDR3 is 12 residues. For the CDR3, the DNA is TGTGCCAGCAGCTTAGTGGATTTCGAGCAGTTCTTC. It encodes CASSLVDFEQFF.

The chain has TRBV10-3 and TRBJ2-1; the match to TRBD2 covers 13 bases. Unmatched junction bases numbered 2, after V lost 11 bases and J lost 4 bases. The CDR3 sequence is 13 residues long. Germline-derived CDR1 and CDR2 are ENHRY and SYGVKD. CDR3 loop: CAVLAGGYNEQFF. For the CDR3, the DNA is TGTGCCGTACTAGCGGGGGGGTACAATGAGCAGTTCTTC.

In this sample, this clonotype turned up a few times. This sequence joins TRBV6-1 and TRBJ2-1; D is uncertain. Germline V gene lookup returns CDR1 MNHNS and CDR2 SASEGT. CDR3 size: 10 residues. Trimming took off 3 bases at V and 15 bases at J, with 9 bases between the two ends. CDR3 sequence reads: CASSDAFWFF. The CDR3 region has the DNA TGTGCCAGCAGTGACGCCTTTTGGTTCTTC.

This clonotype was picked up many times. The V gene is TRBV7-2, the J gene TRBJ1-1; D not certain. V was clipped by 1 base and J by 1 base, with 7 bases between them. The CDR3 length is 14 residues. Per germline, CDR1 SGHTA and CDR2 FQGNSA. The CDR3 here is CASSLVGRNTEAFF. The CDR3 nucleotides read TGTGCCAGCAGCTTAGTAGGAAGGAACACTGAAGCTTTCTTT. The full variable domain, rest sourced from reference TRBV7-2 and TRBJ1-1, is GAGVSQSPSNKVTEKGKDVELRCDPISGHTALYWYRQSLGQGLEFLIYFQGNSAPDKSGLPSDRFSAERTGGSVSTLTIQRTQQEDSAVYLCASSLVGRNTEAFFGQGTRLTVV.

A note on this clonotype: The missing conserved phenylalanine or tryptophan at the end of this CDR3 makes a read error likely. The J gene is TRBJ1-2, the V gene TRBV20-1, with 10 bases lining up with TRBD1. Germline trimming cut 4 bases from V and 1 base from J; bases unmatched to any gene: 3. The CDR3 covers 14 residues. Germline CDR1 is DFQATT and CDR2 is SNEGSKA (reference sequence). CDR3 in amino acids: CSAIGQGVNYGYTL. CDR3 coding DNA: TGCAGTGCTATTGGACAGGGGGTTAACTATGGCTACACCTTA.

This chain connects TRBV5-1 to TRBJ2-7; D ambiguous. The CDR3 is made up of 13 amino acids. V lost 0 bases to trimming and J lost 6 bases, with 10 bases between them. CDR1 is SGHRS, CDR2 YFSETQ, per germline. The DNA of the CDR3 is TGCGCCAGCAGCTTGGAGGGCAGACGCGAGCAGTACTTC. This gives the protein CASSLEGRREQYF.

The gene calls are TRBV30 and TRBJ1-3; D gene unclear. V lost 0 bases and J 4 bases, leaving 13 bases between the germline ends. Per the germline V gene, CDR1 is GTSNPN and CDR2 is SVGIG (reference sequence). This CDR3 is built from 15 residues. The CDR3 loop is CAWSVVPMAGNTIYF. In nucleotides, the CDR3 is TGTGCCTGGAGTGTGGTTCCTATGGCCGGAAACACCATATATTTT.

In the case of this clonotype: This may arise from a read error, as a much more abundant clone is one base away. The chain couples TRBV7-2 to TRBJ1-2; maybe TRBD1 (6 bases). There are 12 residues in the CDR3. Looked up from germline, CDR1 is SGHTA and CDR2 is FQGNSA. The CDR3 sequence: CASSLVRGAISF. The CDR3 region has the DNA TGTGCCAGCAGCTTAGTAAGGGGGGCCATCAGCTTC.

In its sample, this clonotype was seen many times. This chain joins TRBV7-2 and TRBJ1-1; 9 bases align to TRBD1. J gave up 4 bases and V 5 bases, and 11 bases lay outside the gene matches. This CDR3 is built from 16 residues. Germline loops: CDR1 SGHTA, CDR2 FQGNSA. The chain's CDR3 is CASSPRRTGASTEAFF. The DNA for the CDR3 is TGTGCCAGCAGCCCTAGGCGGACAGGGGCGAGCACTGAAGCTTTCTTT.